What follows are 3 T cell receptor beta chains derived from one specimen sequenced in a study of metastatic and nonmetastatic thyroid tumors. No patient had received any treatment before thyroid surgery. TCRdb re-called the PCR reads with MiXCR. The sample includes about 19,000 clones, approximately 24% of them seen just once. The sample was blood. These receptors all stem from a male donor with papillary thyroid cancer or a benign thyroid nodule (not recorded which). Some clones in this sample may be carry-over from other donors' samples.

The DNA of the CDR3 is TGTGCCTGGAGTGTAGGGAACACCGGGGAGCTGTTTTTT. Its protein product is CAWSVGNTGELFF. The rearrangement uses TRBV30 and TRBJ2-2; no definite D call. Germline V gene data show CDR1 as GTSNPN and CDR2 as SVGIG (reference sequence). The CDR3 consists of 13 residues. Trimming pared 0 bases from V and 1 base from J, leaving 3 bases between.

The gene calls are TRBV28 and TRBJ1-2, with TRBD1 matching 9 bases. After removal of 5 bases from V and 7 bases from J, the junction contained 8 bases not matched to a gene. Germline V gives CDR1 MDHEN, CDR2 SYDVKM. The CDR3 runs 14 residues. The CDR3 DNA reads as TGTGCCAGCAGTCCGGGACAGGGAAAAGGTGGCTACACCTTC. Residues: CASSPGQGKGGYTF.

This clone has more than one count but fewer than ten. Mismatch with germline at one junction end may stem from a read error. V gene TRBV7-6 combines with J gene TRBJ2-1; 9 bases match TRBD2. The CDR3 spans 16 residues. Germline CDR1 reads SGHVS; CDR2 reads FNYEAQ. The CDR3 loop reads CASSLAMTSGYNEQFF. The CDR3 bases are TGTGCTAGCAGCTTAGCGATGACTAGCGGCTACAATGAGCAGTTCTTC.